Below, one TCR beta chain is given with its context. The entry originates in a study of T cells expressing NK-cell markers. As for the study in general: Sorted CD3+CD56+NKG2C+, CD3+CD56+NKG2C- and CD3+CD56-NKG2C+ T cells provided the TCR beta repertoires.

Germline V CDR1 and CDR2: ENHRY, SYGVKD. The CDR3 contains 12 residues. TCRdb re-called the 5' RACE reads, yielding one record per CDR3 amino acid sequence without DNA. Its clone listing holds some 390,000 distinct CDR3 sequences. The chain employs TRBV10-3 and TRBJ2-1; absent DNA, TCRdb's TRBD2 call cannot be checked. The TCR originated in a woman aged 45-65 years in good health. Input material: blood T cells: a sorted CD56 or NKG2C T cell subset, CD4+ or CD8+ T cells, or bulk PBMC T cells (not recorded which). CDR3 amino acids: CAISERAGEQFF.